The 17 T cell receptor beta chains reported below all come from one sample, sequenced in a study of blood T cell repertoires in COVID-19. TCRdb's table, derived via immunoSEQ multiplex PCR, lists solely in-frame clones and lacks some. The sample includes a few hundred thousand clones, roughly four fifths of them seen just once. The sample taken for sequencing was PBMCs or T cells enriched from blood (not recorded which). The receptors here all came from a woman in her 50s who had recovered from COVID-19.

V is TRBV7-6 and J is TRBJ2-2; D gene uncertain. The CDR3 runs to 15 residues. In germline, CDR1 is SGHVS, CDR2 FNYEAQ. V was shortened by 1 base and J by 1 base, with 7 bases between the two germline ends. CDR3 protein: CASSLGRGNTGELFF. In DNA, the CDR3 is TGTGCCAGCAGCTTAGGTCGCGGGAACACCGGGGAGCTGTTTTTT. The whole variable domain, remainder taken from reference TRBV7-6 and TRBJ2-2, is GAGVSQSPRYKVTKRGQDVALRCDPISGHVSLYWYRQALGQGPEFLTYFNYEAQQDKSGLPNDRFSAERPEGSISTLTIQRTEQRDSAMYRCASSLGRGNTGELFFGEGSRLTVL.

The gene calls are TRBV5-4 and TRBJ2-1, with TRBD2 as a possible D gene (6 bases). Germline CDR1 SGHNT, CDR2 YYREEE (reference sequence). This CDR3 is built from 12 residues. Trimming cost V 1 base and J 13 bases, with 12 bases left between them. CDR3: CASSLLEGEQFF. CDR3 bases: TGTGCCAGCAGCTTGCTGGAGGGCGAACAGTTCTTC.

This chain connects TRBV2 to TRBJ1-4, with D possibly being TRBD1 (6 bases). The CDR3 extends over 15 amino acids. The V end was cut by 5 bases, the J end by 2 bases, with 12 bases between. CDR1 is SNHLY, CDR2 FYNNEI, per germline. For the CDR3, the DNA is TGTGCCAGCAGTTTTGACAGGACTACTAATGAAAAACTGTTTTTT. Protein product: CASSFDRTTNEKLFF.

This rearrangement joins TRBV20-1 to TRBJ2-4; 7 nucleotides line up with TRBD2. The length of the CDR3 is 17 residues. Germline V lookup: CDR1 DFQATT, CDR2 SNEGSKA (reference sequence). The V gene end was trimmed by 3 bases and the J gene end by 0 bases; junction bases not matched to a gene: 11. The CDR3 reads CSASALSGIRAKNIQYF. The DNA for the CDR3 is TGCAGTGCTAGTGCGCTGAGCGGGATAAGAGCCAAAAACATTCAGTACTTC.

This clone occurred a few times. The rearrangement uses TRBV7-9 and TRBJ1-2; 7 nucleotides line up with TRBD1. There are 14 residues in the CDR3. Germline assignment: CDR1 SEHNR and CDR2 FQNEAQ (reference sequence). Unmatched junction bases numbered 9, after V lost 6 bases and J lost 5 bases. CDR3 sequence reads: CASSRPGTAYGYTF. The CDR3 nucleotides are TGTGCCAGCAGTCGACCCGGGACAGCATATGGCTACACCTTC.

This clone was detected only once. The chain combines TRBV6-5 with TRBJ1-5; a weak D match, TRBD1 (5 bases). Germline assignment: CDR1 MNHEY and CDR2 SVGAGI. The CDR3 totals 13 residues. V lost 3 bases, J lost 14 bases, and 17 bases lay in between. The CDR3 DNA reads TGTGCCAGCAGTTATAACAGGCAGTCACCCAAGCATTTT. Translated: CASSYNRQSPKHF.

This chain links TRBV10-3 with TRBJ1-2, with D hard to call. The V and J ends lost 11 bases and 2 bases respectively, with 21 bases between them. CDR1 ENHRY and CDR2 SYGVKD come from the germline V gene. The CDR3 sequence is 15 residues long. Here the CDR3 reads CAVSGRGRANYGYTF. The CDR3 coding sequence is TGTGCCGTCTCCGGTCGGGGAAGGGCCAACTATGGCTACACCTTC.

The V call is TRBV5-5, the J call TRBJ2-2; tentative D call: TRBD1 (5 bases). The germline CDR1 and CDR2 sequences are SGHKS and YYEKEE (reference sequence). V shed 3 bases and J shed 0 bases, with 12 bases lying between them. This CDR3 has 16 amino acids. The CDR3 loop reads CASSWSDRPNTGELFF. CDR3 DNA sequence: TGTGCCAGCAGCTGGAGCGACAGACCGAACACCGGGGAGCTGTTTTTT.

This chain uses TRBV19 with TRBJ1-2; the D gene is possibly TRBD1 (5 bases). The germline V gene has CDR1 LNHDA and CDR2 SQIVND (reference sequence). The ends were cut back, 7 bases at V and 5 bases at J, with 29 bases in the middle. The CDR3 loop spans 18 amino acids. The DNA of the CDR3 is TGTGCCAGTACCCCCTGGGGGGATGTTGGGGGGTTTCTTTATGGCTACACCTTC. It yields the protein CASTPWGDVGGFLYGYTF.

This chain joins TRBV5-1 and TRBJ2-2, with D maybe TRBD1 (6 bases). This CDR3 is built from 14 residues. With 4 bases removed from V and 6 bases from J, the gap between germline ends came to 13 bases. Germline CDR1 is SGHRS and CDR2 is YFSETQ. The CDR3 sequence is CASSAPGAAGELFF. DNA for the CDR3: TGCGCCAGCAGCGCCCCAGGGGCGGCCGGGGAGCTGTTTTTT. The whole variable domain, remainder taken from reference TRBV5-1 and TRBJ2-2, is KAGVTQTPRYLIKTRGQQVTLSCSPISGHRSVSWYQQTPGQGLQFLFEYFSETQRNKGNFPGRFSGRQFSNSRSEMNVSTLELGDSALYLCASSAPGAAGELFFGEGSRLTVL.

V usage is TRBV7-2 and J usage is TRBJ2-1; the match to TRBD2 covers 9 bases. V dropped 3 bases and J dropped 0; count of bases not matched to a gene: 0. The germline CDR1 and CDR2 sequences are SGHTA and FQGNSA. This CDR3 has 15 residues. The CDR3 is CASSFSGSSYNEQFF. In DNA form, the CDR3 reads TGTGCCAGCAGCTTTAGCGGGAGCTCCTACAATGAGCAGTTCTTC.

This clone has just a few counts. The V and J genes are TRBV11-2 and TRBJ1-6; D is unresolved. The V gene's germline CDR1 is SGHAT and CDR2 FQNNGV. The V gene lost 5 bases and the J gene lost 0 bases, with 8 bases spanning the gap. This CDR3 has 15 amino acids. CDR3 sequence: CASSLSGSYNSPLHF. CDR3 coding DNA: TGTGCCAGCAGCCTTTCAGGCTCCTATAATTCACCCCTCCACTTT.

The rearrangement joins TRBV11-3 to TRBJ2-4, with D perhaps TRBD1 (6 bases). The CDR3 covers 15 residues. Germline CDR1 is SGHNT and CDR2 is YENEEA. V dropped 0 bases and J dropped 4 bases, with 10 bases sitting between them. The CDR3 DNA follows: TGTGCCAGCAGCTTAGACCAGGGGATGAAAAACATTCAGTACTTC. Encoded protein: CASSLDQGMKNIQYF.

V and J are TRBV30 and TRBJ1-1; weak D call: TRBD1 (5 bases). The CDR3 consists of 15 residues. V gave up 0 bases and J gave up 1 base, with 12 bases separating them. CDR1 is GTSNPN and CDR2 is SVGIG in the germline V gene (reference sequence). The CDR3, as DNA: TGTGCCTGGAGTGTACTCCCGACAGCGAACACTGAAGCTTTCTTT. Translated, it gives CAWSVLPTANTEAFF.

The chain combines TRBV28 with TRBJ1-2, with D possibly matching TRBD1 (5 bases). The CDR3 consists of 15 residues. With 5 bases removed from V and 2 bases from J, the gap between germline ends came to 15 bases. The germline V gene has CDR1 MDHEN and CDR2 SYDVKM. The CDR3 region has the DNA TGTGCCAGCAGTCCCCAGGGAAGTAGGAACTATGGCTACACCTTC. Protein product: CASSPQGSRNYGYTF.

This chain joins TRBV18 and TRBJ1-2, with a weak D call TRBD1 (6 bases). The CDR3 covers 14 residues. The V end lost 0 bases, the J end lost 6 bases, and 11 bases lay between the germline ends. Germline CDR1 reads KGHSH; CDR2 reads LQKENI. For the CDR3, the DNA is TGTGCCAGCTCACCACCGGAAGCAGGGGATGGCTACACCTTC. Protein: CASSPPEAGDGYTF.

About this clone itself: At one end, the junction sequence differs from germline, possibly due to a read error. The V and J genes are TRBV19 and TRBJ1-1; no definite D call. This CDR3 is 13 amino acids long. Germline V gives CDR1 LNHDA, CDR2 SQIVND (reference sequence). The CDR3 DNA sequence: TGTGCCTGTAGGAAGGACCGGGGCACTGAAGCTTTCTTT. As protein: CACRKDRGTEAFF. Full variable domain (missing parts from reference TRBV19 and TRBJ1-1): DGGITQSPKYLFRKEGQNVTLSCEQNLNHDAMYWYRQDPGQGLRLIYYSQIVNDFQKGDIAEGYSVSREKKESFPLTVTSAQKNPTAFYLCACRKDRGTEAFFGQGTRLTVV.